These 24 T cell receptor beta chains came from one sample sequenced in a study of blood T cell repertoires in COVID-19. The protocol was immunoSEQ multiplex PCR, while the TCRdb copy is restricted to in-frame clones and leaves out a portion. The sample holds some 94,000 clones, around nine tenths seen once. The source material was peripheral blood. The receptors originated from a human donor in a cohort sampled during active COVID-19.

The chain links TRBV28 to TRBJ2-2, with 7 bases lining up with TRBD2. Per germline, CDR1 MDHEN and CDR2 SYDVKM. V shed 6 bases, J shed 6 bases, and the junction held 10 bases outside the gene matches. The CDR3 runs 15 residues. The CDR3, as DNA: TGTGCCAGCAGCCGTATAGCGGGTCGGCCCGGGGAGCTGTTTTTT. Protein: CASSRIAGRPGELFF. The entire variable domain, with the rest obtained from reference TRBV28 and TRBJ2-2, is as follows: DVKVTQSSRYLVKRTGEKVFLECVQDMDHENMFWYRQDPGLGLRLIYFSYDVKMKEKGDIPEGYSVSREKKERFSLILESASTNQTSMYLCASSRIAGRPGELFFGEGSRLTVL.

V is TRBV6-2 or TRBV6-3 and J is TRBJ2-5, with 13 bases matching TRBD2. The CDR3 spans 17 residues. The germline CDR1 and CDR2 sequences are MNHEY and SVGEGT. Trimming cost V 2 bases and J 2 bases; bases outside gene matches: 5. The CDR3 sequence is CASSYPTSGRVQETQYF. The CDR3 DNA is TGTGCCAGCAGTTACCCTACTAGCGGGAGGGTACAAGAGACCCAGTACTTC.

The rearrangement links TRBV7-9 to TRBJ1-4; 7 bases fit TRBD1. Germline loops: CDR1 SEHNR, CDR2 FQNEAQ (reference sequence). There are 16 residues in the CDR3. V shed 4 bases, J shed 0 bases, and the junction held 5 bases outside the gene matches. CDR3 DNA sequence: TGTGCCAGCAGCTCCACAGGGGCCCCAACTAATGAAAAACTGTTTTTT. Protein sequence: CASSSTGAPTNEKLFF.

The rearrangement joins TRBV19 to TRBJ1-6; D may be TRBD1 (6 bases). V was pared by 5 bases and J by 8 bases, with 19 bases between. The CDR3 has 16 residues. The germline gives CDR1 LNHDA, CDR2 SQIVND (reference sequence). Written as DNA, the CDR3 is TGTGCCAGTAGTCCGATGTTTGGACAGCGCGATTCACCCCTCCACTTT. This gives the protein CASSPMFGQRDSPLHF.

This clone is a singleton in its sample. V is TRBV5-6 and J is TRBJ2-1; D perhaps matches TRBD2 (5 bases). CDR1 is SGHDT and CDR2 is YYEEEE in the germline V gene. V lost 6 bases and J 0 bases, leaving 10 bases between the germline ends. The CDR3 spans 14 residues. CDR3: CASKRSSSYNEQFF. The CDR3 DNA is TGTGCCAGCAAGCGGTCCTCCTCCTACAATGAGCAGTTCTTC. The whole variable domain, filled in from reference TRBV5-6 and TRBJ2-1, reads DAGVTQSPTHLIKTRGQQVTLRCSPKSGHDTVSWYQQALGQGPQFIFQYYEEEERQRGNFPDRFSGHQFPNYSSELNVNALLLGDSALYLCASKRSSSYNEQFFGPGTRLTVL.

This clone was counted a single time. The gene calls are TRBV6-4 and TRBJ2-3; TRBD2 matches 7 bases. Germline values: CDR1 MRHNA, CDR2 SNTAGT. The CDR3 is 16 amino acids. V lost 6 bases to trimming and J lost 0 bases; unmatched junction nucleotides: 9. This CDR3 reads CASSRSPSGSTDTQYF. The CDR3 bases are TGTGCCAGCAGCAGGTCGCCTAGCGGAAGCACAGATACGCAGTATTTT.

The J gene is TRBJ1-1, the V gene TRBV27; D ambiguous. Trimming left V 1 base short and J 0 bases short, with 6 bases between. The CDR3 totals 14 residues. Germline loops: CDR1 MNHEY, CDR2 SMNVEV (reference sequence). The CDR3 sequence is CASSLFWLNTEAFF. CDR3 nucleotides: TGTGCCAGCAGTTTATTCTGGCTGAACACTGAAGCTTTCTTT.

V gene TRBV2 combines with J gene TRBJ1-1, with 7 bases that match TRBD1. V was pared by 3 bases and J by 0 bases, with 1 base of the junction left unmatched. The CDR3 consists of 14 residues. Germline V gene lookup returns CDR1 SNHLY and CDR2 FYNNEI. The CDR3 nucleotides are TGTGCCAGCAGTGAGACAGGGTTGAACACTGAAGCTTTCTTT. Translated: CASSETGLNTEAFF.

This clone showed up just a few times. The CDR3 reads CASSSAFGLAGGRMSTYNEQFF. In DNA, the CDR3 is TGTGCCAGCAGTTCAGCGTTCGGACTAGCGGGAGGGCGAATGAGTACCTACAATGAGCAGTTCTTC. V and J are TRBV28 and TRBJ2-1; 15 bases agree with TRBD2. V was pared by 4 bases and J by 2 bases, with 18 bases of the junction left unmatched. Germline values: CDR1 MDHEN, CDR2 SYDVKM. There are 22 residues in the CDR3.

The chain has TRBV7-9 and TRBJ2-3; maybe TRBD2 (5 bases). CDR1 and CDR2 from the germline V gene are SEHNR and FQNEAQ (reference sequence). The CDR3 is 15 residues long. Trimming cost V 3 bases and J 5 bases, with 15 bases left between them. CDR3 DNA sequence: TGTGCCAGCAGCTTCCCCCAGCCCGGAGGAGATACGCAGTATTTT. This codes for CASSFPQPGGDTQYF.

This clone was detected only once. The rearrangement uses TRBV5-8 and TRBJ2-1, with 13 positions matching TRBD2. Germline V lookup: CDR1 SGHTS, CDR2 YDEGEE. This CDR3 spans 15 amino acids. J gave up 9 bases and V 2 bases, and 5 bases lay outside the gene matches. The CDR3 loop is CASSLLAGGLGEQFF. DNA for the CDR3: TGTGCCAGCAGCTTACTAGCGGGGGGGCTCGGTGAGCAGTTCTTC.

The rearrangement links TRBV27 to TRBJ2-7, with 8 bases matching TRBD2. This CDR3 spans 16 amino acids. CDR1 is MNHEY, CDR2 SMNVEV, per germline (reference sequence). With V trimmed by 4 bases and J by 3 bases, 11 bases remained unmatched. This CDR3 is CASSSGGGRQHYEQYF. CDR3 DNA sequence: TGTGCCAGCAGTTCGGGGGGGGGTAGACAGCACTACGAGCAGTACTTC.

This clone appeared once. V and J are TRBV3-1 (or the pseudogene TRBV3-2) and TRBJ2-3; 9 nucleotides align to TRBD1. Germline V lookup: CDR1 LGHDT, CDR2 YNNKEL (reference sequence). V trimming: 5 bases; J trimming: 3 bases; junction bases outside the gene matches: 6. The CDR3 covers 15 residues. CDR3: CASSSTGTGTDTQYF. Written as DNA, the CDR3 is TGTGCCAGCAGCTCTACCGGGACAGGGACAGATACGCAGTATTTT.

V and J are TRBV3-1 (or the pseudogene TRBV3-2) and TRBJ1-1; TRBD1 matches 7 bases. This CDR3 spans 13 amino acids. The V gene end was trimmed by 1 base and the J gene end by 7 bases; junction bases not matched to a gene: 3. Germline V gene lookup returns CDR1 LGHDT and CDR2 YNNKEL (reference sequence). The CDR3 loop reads CASSQVGDSEAFF. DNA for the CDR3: TGTGCCAGCAGCCAAGTGGGGGACAGTGAAGCTTTCTTT.

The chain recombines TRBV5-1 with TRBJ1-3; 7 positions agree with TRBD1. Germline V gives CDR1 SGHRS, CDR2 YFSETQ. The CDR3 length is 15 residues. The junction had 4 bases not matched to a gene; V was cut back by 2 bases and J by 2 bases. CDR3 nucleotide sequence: TGCGCCAGCAGCTTTTCCGGGACAGCTGGAAACACCATATATTTT. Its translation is CASSFSGTAGNTIYF.

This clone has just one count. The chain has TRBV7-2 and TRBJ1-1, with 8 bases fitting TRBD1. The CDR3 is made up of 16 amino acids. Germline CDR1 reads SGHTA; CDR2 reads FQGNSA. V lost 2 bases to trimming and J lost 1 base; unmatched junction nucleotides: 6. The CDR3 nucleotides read TGTGCCAGCAGCTTAATCCCCGGACAGGGGAACACTGAAGCTTTCTTT. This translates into CASSLIPGQGNTEAFF.

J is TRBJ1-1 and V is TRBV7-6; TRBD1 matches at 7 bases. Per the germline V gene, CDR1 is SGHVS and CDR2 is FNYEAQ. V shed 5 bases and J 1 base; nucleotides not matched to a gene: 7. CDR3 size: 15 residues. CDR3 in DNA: TGTGCCAGCAGCATCCACAGGGGACCGAACACTGAAGCTTTCTTT. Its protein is CASSIHRGPNTEAFF.

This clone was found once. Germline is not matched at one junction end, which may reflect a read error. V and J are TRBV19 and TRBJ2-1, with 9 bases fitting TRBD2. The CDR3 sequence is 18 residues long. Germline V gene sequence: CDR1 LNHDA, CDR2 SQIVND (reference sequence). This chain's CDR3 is CASSMGYLAGDSYNEQLF. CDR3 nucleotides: TGTGCCAGTAGTATGGGCTACTTAGCGGGGGATTCCTACAATGAGCAGCTCTTC.

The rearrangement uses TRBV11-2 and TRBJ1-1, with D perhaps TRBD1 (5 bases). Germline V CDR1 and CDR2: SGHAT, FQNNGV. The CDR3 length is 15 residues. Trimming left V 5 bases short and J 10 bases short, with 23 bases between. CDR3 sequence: CASSPNRDPSGGAFF. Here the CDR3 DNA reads TGTGCCAGCAGCCCTAATCGGGACCCCTCGGGGGGAGCTTTCTTT.

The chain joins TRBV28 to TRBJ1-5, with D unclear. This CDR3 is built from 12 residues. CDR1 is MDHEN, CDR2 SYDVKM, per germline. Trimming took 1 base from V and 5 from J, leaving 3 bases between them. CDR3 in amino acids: CASSLSDQPQHF. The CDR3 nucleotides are TGTGCCAGCAGTTTATCTGATCAGCCCCAGCATTTT.

The CDR3 protein is CSVVVRGYEQYF. In DNA, the CDR3 is TGCAGCGTTGTTGTACGGGGCTACGAGCAGTACTTC. The J gene is TRBJ2-7, the V gene TRBV29-1; tentatively, D is TRBD2 (5 bases). The CDR3 is 12 residues long. Germline V gene sequence: CDR1 SQVTM, CDR2 ANQGSEA. V lost 4 bases to trimming and J lost 3 bases, with 10 bases between them.

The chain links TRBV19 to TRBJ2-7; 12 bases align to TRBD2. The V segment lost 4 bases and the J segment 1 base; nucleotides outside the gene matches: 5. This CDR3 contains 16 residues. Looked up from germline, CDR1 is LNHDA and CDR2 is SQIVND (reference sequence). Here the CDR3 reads CASSTGLAGNSYEQYF. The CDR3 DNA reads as TGTGCCAGTAGTACAGGACTAGCGGGAAATTCCTACGAGCAGTACTTC.

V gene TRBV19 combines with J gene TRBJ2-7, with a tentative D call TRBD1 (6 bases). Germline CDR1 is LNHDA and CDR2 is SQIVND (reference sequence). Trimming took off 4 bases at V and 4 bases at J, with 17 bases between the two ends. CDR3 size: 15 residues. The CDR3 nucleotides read TGTGCCAGTAGTAGTAGCCCAGGGGCGAGATACGAGCAGTACTTC. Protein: CASSSSPGARYEQYF.

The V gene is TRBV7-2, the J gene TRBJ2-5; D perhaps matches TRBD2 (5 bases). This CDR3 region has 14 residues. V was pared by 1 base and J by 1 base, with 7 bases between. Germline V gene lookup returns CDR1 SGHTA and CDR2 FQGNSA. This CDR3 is CASSLGGIQETQYF. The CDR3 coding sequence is TGTGCCAGCAGCTTAGGAGGGATCCAAGAGACCCAGTACTTC.